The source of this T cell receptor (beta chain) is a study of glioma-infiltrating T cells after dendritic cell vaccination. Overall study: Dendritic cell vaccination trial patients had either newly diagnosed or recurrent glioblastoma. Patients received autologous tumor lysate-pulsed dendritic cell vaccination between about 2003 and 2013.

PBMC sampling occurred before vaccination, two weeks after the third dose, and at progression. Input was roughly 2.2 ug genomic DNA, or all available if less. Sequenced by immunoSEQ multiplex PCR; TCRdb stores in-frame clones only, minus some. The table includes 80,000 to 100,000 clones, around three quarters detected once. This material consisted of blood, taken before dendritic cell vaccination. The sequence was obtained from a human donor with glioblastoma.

As DNA, the CDR3 is TGTGCCAGCAGCGTTACAGGGGACTCTGGAAACACCATATATTTT. Translation: CASSVTGDSGNTIYF. The rearrangement joins TRBV9 to TRBJ1-3; 7 bases are shared with TRBD1. The CDR3 has 15 amino acids. V lost 2 bases, J lost 0 bases, and 2 bases stayed unmatched. Germline values: CDR1 SGDLS, CDR2 YYNGEE.